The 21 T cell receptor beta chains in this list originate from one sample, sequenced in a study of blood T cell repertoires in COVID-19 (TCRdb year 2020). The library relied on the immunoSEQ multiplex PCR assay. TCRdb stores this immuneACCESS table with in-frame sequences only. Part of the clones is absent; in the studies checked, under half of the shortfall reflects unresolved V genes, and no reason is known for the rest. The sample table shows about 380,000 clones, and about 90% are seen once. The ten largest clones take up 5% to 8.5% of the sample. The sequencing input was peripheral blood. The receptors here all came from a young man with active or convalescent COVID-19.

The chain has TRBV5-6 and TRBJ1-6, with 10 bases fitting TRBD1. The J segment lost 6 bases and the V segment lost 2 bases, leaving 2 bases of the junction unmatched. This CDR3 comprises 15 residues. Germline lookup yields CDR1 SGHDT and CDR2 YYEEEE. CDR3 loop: CASSLGTGVNSPLHF. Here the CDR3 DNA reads TGTGCCAGCAGCTTAGGGACAGGGGTTAATTCACCCCTCCACTTT.

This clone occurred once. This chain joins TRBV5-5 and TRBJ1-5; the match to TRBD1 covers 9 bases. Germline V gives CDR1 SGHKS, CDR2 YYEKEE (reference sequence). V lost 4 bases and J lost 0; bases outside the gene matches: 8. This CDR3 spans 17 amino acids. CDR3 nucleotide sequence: TGTGCCAGCAGCACCGGACAGGGGATTTATAGCAATCAGCCCCAGCATTTT. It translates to CASSTGQGIYSNQPQHF. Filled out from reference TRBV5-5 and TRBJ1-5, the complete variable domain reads DAGVTQSPTHLIKTRGQQVTLRCSPISGHKSVSWYQQVLGQGPQFIFQYYEKEERGRGNFPDRFSARQFPNYSSELNVNALLLGDSALYLCASSTGQGIYSNQPQHFGDGTRLSIL.

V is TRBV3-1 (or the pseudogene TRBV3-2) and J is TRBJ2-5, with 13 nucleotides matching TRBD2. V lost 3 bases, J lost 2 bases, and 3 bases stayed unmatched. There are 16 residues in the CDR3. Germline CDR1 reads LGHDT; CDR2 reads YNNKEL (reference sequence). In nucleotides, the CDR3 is TGTGCCAGCAGCCACCTACTAGCGGGGGGGCAAGAGACCCAGTACTTC. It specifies CASSHLLAGGQETQYF.

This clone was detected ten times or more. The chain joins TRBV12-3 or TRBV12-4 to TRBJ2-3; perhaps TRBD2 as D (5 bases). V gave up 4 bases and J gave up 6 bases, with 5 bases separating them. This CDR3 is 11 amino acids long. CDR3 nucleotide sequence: TGTGCCAGCAGTTGGGAGGATACGCAGTATTTT. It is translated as CASSWEDTQYF.

CDR3 sequence (DNA): TGTGCCAGCAGTGAAGCGCCCCTAGGGGGTTCACCCCTCCACTTT. Its translation: CASSEAPLGGSPLHF. The V and J genes are TRBV2 and TRBJ1-6; possible D gene TRBD1, 6 bases. CDR1 is SNHLY and CDR2 is FYNNEI in the germline V gene. This CDR3 has 15 residues. V lost 0 bases to trimming and J lost 9 bases, with 12 bases between them. Together with reference TRBV2 and TRBJ1-6, the CDR3 gives the full variable domain: EPEVTQTPSHQVTQMGQEVILRCVPISNHLYFYWYRQILGQKVEFLVSFYNNEISEKSEIFDDQFSVERPDGSNFTLKIRSTKLEDSAMYFCASSEAPLGGSPLHFGNGTRLTVT.

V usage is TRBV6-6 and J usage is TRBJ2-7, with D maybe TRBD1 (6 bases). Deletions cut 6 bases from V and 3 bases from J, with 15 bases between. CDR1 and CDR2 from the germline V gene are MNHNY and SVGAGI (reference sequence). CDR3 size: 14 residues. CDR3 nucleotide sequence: TGTGCCAGCAGAACTACGGGACAAAACTACGAGCAGTACTTC. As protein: CASRTTGQNYEQYF.

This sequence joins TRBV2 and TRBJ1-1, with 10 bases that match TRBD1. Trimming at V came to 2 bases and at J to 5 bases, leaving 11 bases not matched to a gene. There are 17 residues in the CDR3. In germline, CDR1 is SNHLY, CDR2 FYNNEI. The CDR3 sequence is CASSEIGRGTGETEAFF. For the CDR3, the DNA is TGTGCCAGCAGTGAAATAGGCAGGGGGACAGGGGAAACTGAAGCTTTCTTT.

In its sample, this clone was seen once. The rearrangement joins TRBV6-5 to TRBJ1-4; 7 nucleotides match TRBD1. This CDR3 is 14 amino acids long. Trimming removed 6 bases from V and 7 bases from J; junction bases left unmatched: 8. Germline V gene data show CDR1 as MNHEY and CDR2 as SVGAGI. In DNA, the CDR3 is TGTGCCAGCAGAAGGGGGCGCCCGGGTGAAAAACTGTTTTTT. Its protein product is CASRRGRPGEKLFF.

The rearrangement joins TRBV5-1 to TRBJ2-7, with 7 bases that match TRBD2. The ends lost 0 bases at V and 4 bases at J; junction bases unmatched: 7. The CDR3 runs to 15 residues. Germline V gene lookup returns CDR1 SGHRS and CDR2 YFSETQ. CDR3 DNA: TGCGCCAGCAGCTTGGGTCCAGCGGGGAGTTACGAGCAGTACTTC. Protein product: CASSLGPAGSYEQYF. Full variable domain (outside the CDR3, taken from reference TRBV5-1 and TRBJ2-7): KAGVTQTPRYLIKTRGQQVTLSCSPISGHRSVSWYQQTPGQGLQFLFEYFSETQRNKGNFPGRFSGRQFSNSRSEMNVSTLELGDSALYLCASSLGPAGSYEQYFGPGTRLTVT.

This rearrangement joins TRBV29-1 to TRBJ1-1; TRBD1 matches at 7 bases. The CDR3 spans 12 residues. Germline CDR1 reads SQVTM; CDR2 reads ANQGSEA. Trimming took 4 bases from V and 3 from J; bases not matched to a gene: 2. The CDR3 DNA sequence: TGCAGCGTTGGAGGGGGCTACACTGAAGCTTTCTTT. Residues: CSVGGGYTEAFF.

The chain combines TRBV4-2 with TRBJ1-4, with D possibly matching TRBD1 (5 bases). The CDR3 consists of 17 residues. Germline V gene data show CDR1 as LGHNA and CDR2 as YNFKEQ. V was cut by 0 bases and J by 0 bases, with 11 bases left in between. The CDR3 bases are TGTGCCAGCAGCCAAGATGGCCGCAGGGCAACTAATGAAAAACTGTTTTTT. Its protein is CASSQDGRRATNEKLFF.

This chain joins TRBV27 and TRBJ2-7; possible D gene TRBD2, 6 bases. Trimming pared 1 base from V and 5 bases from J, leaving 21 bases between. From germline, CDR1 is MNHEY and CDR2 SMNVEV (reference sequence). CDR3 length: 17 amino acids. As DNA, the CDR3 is TGTGCCAGCAGTTTATTTCCCGGGAGCACAGCCCATCACGAGCAGTACTTC. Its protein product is CASSLFPGSTAHHEQYF.

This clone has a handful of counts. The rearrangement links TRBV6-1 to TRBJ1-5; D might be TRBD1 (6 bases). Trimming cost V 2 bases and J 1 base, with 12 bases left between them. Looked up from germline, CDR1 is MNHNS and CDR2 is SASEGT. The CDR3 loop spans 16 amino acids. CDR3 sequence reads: CASSETGSGSNQPQHF. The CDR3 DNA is TGTGCCAGCAGTGAAACAGGGTCGGGGAGCAATCAGCCCCAGCATTTT.

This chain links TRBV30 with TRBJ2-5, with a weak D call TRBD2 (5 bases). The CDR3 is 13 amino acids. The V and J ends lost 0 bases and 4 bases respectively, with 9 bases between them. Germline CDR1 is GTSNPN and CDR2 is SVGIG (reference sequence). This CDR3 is CAWSVAGGETQYF. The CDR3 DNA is TGTGCCTGGAGTGTGGCGGGCGGAGAGACCCAGTACTTC.

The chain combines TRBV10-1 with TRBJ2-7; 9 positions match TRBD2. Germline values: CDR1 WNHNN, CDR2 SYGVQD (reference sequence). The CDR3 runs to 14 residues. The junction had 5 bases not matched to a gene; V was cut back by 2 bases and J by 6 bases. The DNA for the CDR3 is TGCGCCAGCAGTGAGCGGTTAGCGGGGGTCGAGCAGTACTTC. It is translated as CASSERLAGVEQYF.

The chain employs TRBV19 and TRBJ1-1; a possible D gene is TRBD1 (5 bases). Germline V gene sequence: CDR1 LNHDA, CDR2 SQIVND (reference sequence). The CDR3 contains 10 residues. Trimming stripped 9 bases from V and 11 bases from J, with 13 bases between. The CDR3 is CARPGETAFF. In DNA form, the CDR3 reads TGTGCCAGACCGGGGGAAACGGCTTTCTTT.

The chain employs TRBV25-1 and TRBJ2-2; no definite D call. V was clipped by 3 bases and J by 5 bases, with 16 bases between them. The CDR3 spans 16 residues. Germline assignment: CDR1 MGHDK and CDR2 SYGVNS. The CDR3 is CASSDYAALGTGELFF. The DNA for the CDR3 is TGTGCCAGCAGTGACTACGCGGCCCTTGGAACCGGGGAGCTGTTTTTT. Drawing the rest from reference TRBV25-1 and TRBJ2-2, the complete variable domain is EADIYQTPRYLVIGTGKKITLECSQTMGHDKMYWYQQDPGMELHLIHYSYGVNSTEKGDLSSESTVSRIRTEHFPLTLESARPSHTSQYLCASSDYAALGTGELFFGEGSRLTVL.

In DNA form, the CDR3 reads TGCGCCAGCAGTGAGTCGATGGTTCCCTATGGCAATCAGCCCCAGCATTTT. Its protein product is CASSESMVPYGNQPQHF. This rearrangement joins TRBV10-1 to TRBJ1-5; the D is unclear. V was shortened by 0 bases and J by 2 bases, with 14 bases between the two germline ends. Germline V lookup: CDR1 WNHNN, CDR2 SYGVQD (reference sequence). This CDR3 comprises 17 residues.

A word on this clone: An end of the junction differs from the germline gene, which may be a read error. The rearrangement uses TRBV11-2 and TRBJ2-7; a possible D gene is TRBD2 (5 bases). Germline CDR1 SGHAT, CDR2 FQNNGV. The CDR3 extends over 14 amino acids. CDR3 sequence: CASSLTNSLGPGDF. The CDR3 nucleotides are TGTGCCAGCAGCTTAACCAATTCGCTCGGGCCCGGGGACTTC.

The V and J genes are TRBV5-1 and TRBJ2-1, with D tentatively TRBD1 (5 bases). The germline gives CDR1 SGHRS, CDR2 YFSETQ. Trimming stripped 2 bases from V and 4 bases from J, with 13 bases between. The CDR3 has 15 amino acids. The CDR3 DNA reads TGCGCCAGCAGCTTATCCGACAGCATATACAATGAGCAGTTCTTC. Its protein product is CASSLSDSIYNEQFF.

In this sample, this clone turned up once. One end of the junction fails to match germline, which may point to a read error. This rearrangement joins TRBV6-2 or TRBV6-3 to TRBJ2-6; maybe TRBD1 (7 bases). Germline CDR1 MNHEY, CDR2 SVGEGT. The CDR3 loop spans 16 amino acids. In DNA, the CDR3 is TGTGCCAGCAGCCCCGGAGGGGGCTCTGGGGCCAACGTGCTGACTTTC. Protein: CASSPGGGSGANVLTF.